This T cell receptor (beta chain) was obtained from a study of blood T cell repertoires in COVID-19. For the study at large: Samples representing acute and convalescent COVID-19 were sourced from the United States, Italy and Spain. T cells, B-cell-depleted T cells, or PBMCs provided the cDNA or gDNA that served as material.

In the authors' methods: Scientists estimated how many nucleated cells there were by amplifying reference gene primers. TCRdb's table, derived via immunoSEQ multiplex PCR, lists solely in-frame clones and lacks some. V and J calls plus clone size are reproduced from that table; the DNA served to infer D and trimming. The repertoire has 250,000 to 300,000 clones, approximately 85% of them found once; the top ten carry roughly 11%. This CDR3 comprises 18 residues. CDR1 and CDR2 (germline): GTSNPN, SVGIG (reference sequence). After removal of 0 bases from V and 2 bases from J, the junction contained 10 bases not matched to a gene.

The TCR originated in a woman in her 70s with acute or convalescent COVID-19. Source material: peripheral blood. The chain recombines TRBV30 with TRBJ2-2; 9 bases agree with TRBD2. CDR3 nucleotides: TGTGCCTGGAGTGTACGGGGGTCGGGACTAGCCAACACCGGGGAGCTGTTTTTT. This gives the protein CAWSVRGSGLANTGELFF.